This TCR beta chain was recorded in a study of cytomegalovirus exposure and HLA in healthy donors. Background on the study: Researchers previously reported finding roughly 120 million unique TCR beta sequences from approximately 200 million T cells. Early released data had about 80 million unique TCRs, all coming from HLA-typed donors. General observations from the study: A later analysis found TCR association rates differed by HLA locus, highest for DRB1 and lowest for HLA-C.

PCR primers comprised 60 Vbeta and 13 Jbeta primers. Measured with immunoSEQ multiplex PCR; TCRdb has only the in-frame clones, and not every one. The table records under 110,000 clones, about four fifths of them present only once. A note on this clone: Its antigen is as yet unknown.

The CDR3 contains 15 residues. V shed 0 bases and J shed 4 bases, with 13 bases lying between them. Germline lookup yields CDR1 SGHRS and CDR2 YFSETQ. This TCR was recovered from a woman aged 40 to 49 in good health and CMV-seronegative. Input material: PBMCs. J is TRBJ2-5 and V is TRBV5-1; perhaps TRBD2 as D (6 bases). The CDR3, as DNA: TGCGCCAGCAGCTTGGTAGGGCGGGGTGGAGAGACCCAGTACTTC. Amino acid sequence: CASSLVGRGGETQYF.